The 24 T cell receptor beta chains reported below all come from one sample, sequenced in a study of blood T cells in healthy people across ages. A second PCR of 7 to 11 cycles used a sample-barcoded 5' primer and a J-beta primer mix. One entry per CDR3 protein results from TCRdb running MiXCR on the 5' RACE reads. Among some 780,000 distinct CDR3 sequences listed, around 50% were seen once. What was sequenced was blood. These receptors all stem from a man aged 40-49 years in good health.

This chain uses TRBV9 with TRBJ1-2; 10 bases are a match to TRBD1. Losses at the gene ends were 3 bases for V and 4 bases for J; bases not matched to a gene: 6. The germline CDR1 and CDR2 sequences are SGDLS and YYNGEE. The length of the CDR3 is 15 residues. Here the CDR3 reads CASSATGGSGYGYTF. CDR3 nucleotides: TGTGCCAGCAGCGCGACAGGGGGCTCGGGCTATGGCTACACCTTC.

V is TRBV24-1 and J is TRBJ2-4, with a tentative D call TRBD2 (6 bases). The DNA end is a closer match to TRBJ2-7, so the J assignment may be wrong. Germline V gives CDR1 KGHDR, CDR2 SFDVKD. This CDR3 has 14 residues. Written as DNA, the CDR3 is TGTGCCACCAGTGAACGTAGGGACTCTCACGAGCAGTACTTC. Translating gives CATSERRDSHEQYF.

The rearrangement links TRBV13 to TRBJ2-3, with D uncertain. Germline-derived CDR1 and CDR2 are PRHDT and FYEKMQ (reference sequence). This CDR3 has 16 residues. Trimming cost V 0 bases and J 7 bases, with 17 bases left between them. DNA for the CDR3: TGTGCCAGCAGCTTAGGCCGCTCGACTTCTATGTATACGCAGTATTTT. Translated, it gives CASSLGRSTSMYTQYF.

Here the CDR3 DNA reads TGTGCCAGCACAGGGTCCGAGACCCAGTACTTC. It is translated as CASTGSETQYF. This chain joins TRBV2 and TRBJ2-5, with D possibly being TRBD1 (5 bases). With 7 bases removed from V and 5 bases from J, the gap between germline ends came to 8 bases. Germline CDR1 and CDR2: SNHLY and FYNNEI. This CDR3 has 11 residues.

The rearrangement uses TRBV3-1 and TRBJ1-2, with D possibly matching TRBD1 (5 bases). V was cut by 1 base and J by 7 bases, with 19 bases left in between. This CDR3 region has 16 residues. Per germline, CDR1 LGHDT and CDR2 YNNKEL (reference sequence). CDR3 DNA sequence: TGTGCCAGCAGCCAAGCTAGTCAGGAGGGGCGCGGTGGCTACACCTTC. Its protein product is CASSQASQEGRGGYTF. The variable domain in full, completed from reference TRBV3-1 and TRBJ1-2, reads DTAVSQTPKYLVTQMGNDKSIKCEQNLGHDTMYWYKQDSKKFLKIMFSYNNKELIINETVPNRFSPKSPDKAHLNLHINSLELGDSAVYFCASSQASQEGRGGYTFGSGTRLTVV.

This clonotype has just a few counts. The chain uses TRBV6-2 or TRBV6-3 and TRBJ2-7, with no clear D. Germline assignment: CDR1 MNHEY and CDR2 SVGEGT. CDR3 size: 14 residues. Trimming removed 0 bases from V and 1 base from J, with 7 bases in between. The CDR3 loop is CASSYSATSYEQYF. The CDR3 DNA reads TGTGCCAGCAGTTACTCAGCAACTTCCTACGAGCAGTACTTC.

This chain joins TRBV11-2 and TRBJ1-1, with D tentatively TRBD1 (5 bases). Germline CDR1 and CDR2: SGHAT and FQNNGV. V was clipped by 5 bases and J by 5 bases, with 18 bases between them. CDR3 length: 15 amino acids. The CDR3: CASSPVPSGGTEAFF. Written as DNA, the CDR3 is TGTGCCAGCAGCCCCGTCCCCAGCGGGGGTACTGAAGCTTTCTTT. Full variable domain (rest looked up from reference TRBV11-2 and TRBJ1-1): EAGVAQSPRYKIIEKRQSVAFWCNPISGHATLYWYQQILGQGPKLLIQFQNNGVVDDSQLPKDRFSAERLKGVDSTLKIQPAKLEDSAVYLCASSPVPSGGTEAFFGQGTRLTVV.

A few counts support this clonotype. The V gene is TRBV7-6, the J gene TRBJ1-1; a weak D match, TRBD1 (5 bases). The CDR3 has 16 residues. V was shortened by 1 base and J by 7 bases, with 19 bases between the two germline ends. The V gene's germline CDR1 is SGHVS and CDR2 FNYEAQ. The CDR3, as DNA: TGTGCCAGCAGCTTAGGGGCAGGGACCACTTTCGGTGAAGCTTTCTTT. It is translated as CASSLGAGTTFGEAFF.

The chain carries TRBV6-2 or TRBV6-3 and TRBJ2-1, with D hard to call. The CDR3 runs to 15 residues. Germline V gene sequence: CDR1 MNHEY, CDR2 SVGEGT. Trimming left V 5 bases short and J 10 bases short, with 21 bases between. The CDR3 loop is CASSINSPQGGEQFF. The CDR3, as DNA: TGTGCCAGCAGTATAAATAGTCCTCAAGGTGGCGAGCAGTTCTTC.

This clonotype was counted a few times. This chain joins TRBV12-3 or TRBV12-4 and TRBJ1-4; D perhaps matches TRBD1 (5 bases). The CDR3 extends over 15 amino acids. V was trimmed by 2 bases and J by 6 bases, leaving 13 bases between them. Here the CDR3 reads CASSLWPMGHEKLFF. The CDR3 DNA reads TGTGCCAGCAGTTTATGGCCAATGGGACATGAAAAACTGTTTTTT.

The chain couples TRBV12-3 or TRBV12-4 to TRBJ2-7; 7 bases line up with TRBD1. J gave up 3 bases and V 6 bases, and 5 bases lay outside the gene matches. This CDR3 has 13 residues. CDR3: CASSSRQGYEQYF. CDR3 in DNA: TGTGCCAGCAGCAGTAGACAGGGCTACGAGCAGTACTTC.

This clonotype was observed a few times. The chain combines TRBV5-1 with TRBJ2-7, with D perhaps matching TRBD2 (6 bases). With 4 bases removed from V and 5 bases from J, the gap between germline ends came to 22 bases. The germline gives CDR1 SGHRS, CDR2 YFSETQ. The CDR3 runs to 16 residues. This CDR3 is CASSTNLARGFDEQYF. The DNA for the CDR3 is TGCGCCAGCAGCACCAATCTAGCGCGAGGGTTCGACGAGCAGTACTTC.

This chain uses TRBV29-1 with TRBJ2-5; TRBD1 agrees at 9 bases. V was clipped by 6 bases and J by 5 bases; unmatched bases: 7. The germline V gene has CDR1 SQVTM and CDR2 ANQGSEA. CDR3 length: 13 amino acids. Here the CDR3 DNA reads TGCAGCGTCGACCTCGGACAGGGGGAGACCCAGTACTTC. It specifies CSVDLGQGETQYF.

The chain is built from TRBV9 and TRBJ2-1, with 8 positions matching TRBD2. Per germline, CDR1 SGDLS and CDR2 YYNGEE. This CDR3 spans 16 amino acids. With V trimmed by 4 bases and J by 5 bases, 11 bases remained unmatched. CDR3 amino acids: CASSLRESGGHNEQFF. CDR3 coding DNA: TGTGCCAGCAGCCTTCGGGAGAGCGGGGGCCACAATGAGCAGTTCTTC.

This clonotype was counted a single time. The CDR3 reads CATSDPTGPAGANVLTF. DNA of the CDR3: TGTGCCACCAGTGATCCAACAGGACCGGCCGGGGCCAACGTCCTGACTTTC. J is TRBJ2-6 and V is TRBV24-1; maybe TRBD1 (5 bases). V dropped 3 bases and J dropped 4 bases, with 15 bases sitting between them. The CDR3 extends over 17 amino acids. The germline CDR1 and CDR2 sequences are KGHDR and SFDVKD.

In this sample, this clonotype turned up a few times. V and J are TRBV24-1 and TRBJ2-1; D is unclear. The V gene's germline CDR1 is KGHDR and CDR2 SFDVKD. The CDR3 totals 14 residues. The germline V and J ends were trimmed by 6 bases and 4 bases, with 12 bases remaining between them. CDR3 sequence reads: CATSSSIRYNEQFF. CDR3 in DNA: TGTGCCACCAGTTCTAGTATTCGGTACAATGAGCAGTTCTTC.

This clonotype occurred a few times. This may be a read error: a much more frequent sequence differs by one nucleotide. V and J are TRBV5-6 and TRBJ1-2; D is possibly TRBD1 (6 bases). V lost 4 bases and J 8 bases, leaving 15 bases between the germline ends. Germline V gives CDR1 SGHDT, CDR2 YYEEEE. CDR3 size: 13 residues. CDR3 nucleotide sequence: TGTGCCAGCAGCGGCGGACAGTCGGGCGGCTACACCTTC. Encoded protein: CASSGGQSGGYTF. The variable domain in full, with the rest retrieved from reference TRBV5-6 and TRBJ1-2, is DAGVTQSPTHLIKTRGQQVTLRCSPKSGHDTVSWYQQALGQGPQFIFQYYEEEERQRGNFPDRFSGHQFPNYSSELNVNALLLGDSALYLCASSGGQSGGYTFGSGTRLTVV.

The rearrangement uses TRBV14 and TRBJ2-1; 9 bases match TRBD2. V lost 4 bases and J lost 7; bases outside the gene matches: 11. The CDR3 has 16 amino acids. Germline V gene sequence: CDR1 SGHDN, CDR2 FVKESK. The DNA of the CDR3 is TGTGCCAGCAGCCCTAGACTAGCGGTTAAATGGAATGAGCAGTTCTTC. It specifies CASSPRLAVKWNEQFF.

This clonotype occurred a few times. Relative to the germline gene, one junction end is altered; a read error may explain this. This chain joins TRBV28 and TRBJ1-2, with D uncertain. CDR1 is MDHEN and CDR2 is SYDVKM in the germline V gene. This CDR3 region has 16 residues. The CDR3 DNA is TGTGCCAGCACTTTAACGGCGGGCTCTAATAACTATGGCTACACCTTC. Translated, it gives CASTLTAGSNNYGYTF.

This clonotype was counted between two and nine times. The rearrangement links TRBV20-1 to TRBJ2-1; no reliable D call. V lost 4 bases, J lost 6 bases, and 10 bases lay in between. CDR1 DFQATT and CDR2 SNEGSKA come from the germline V gene (reference sequence). This CDR3 comprises 12 residues. The DNA of the CDR3 is TGCAGTGCTACCCTGACGGTCAATGAGCAGTTCTTC. It is translated as CSATLTVNEQFF.

The V and J genes are TRBV20-1 and TRBJ2-1; D unclear. The CDR3 totals 12 residues. Germline V gene lookup returns CDR1 DFQATT and CDR2 SNEGSKA (reference sequence). The ends were cut back, 0 bases at V and 6 bases at J, with 6 bases in the middle. The CDR3 region has the DNA TGCAGTGCTAGAGAATCTGGCAATGAGCAGTTCTTC. Translation gives CSARESGNEQFF.

Many counts were recorded for this clonotype. The V call is TRBV12-3 or TRBV12-4, the J call TRBJ2-1, with D possibly being TRBD1 (5 bases). V lost 6 bases to trimming and J lost 9 bases, with 15 bases between them. The CDR3 is 13 amino acids. CDR3 region: CASSSTRDGEQFF. CDR3 DNA sequence: TGTGCCAGCAGCTCAACCAGGGATGGTGAGCAGTTCTTC.

The chain links TRBV11-3 to TRBJ2-1; maybe TRBD1 (6 bases). CDR1 and CDR2 from the germline V gene are SGHNT and YENEEA. The CDR3 is 17 residues long. V was cut by 0 bases and J by 9 bases, with 21 bases left in between. The CDR3: CASSLDLNRVRRGEQFF. CDR3 DNA: TGTGCCAGCAGCTTAGATCTAAACAGGGTGAGACGGGGTGAGCAGTTCTTC.

The rearrangement uses TRBV3-1 and TRBJ1-2, with a possible D match to TRBD1 (6 bases). Germline lookup yields CDR1 LGHDT and CDR2 YNNKEL (reference sequence). The CDR3 length is 15 residues. Trimming removed 0 bases at V and 4 bases at J, with 12 bases between. The CDR3 is CASSQDLTGRYGYTF. The CDR3 DNA sequence: TGTGCCAGCAGCCAAGATTTGACAGGCCGCTATGGCTACACCTTC. Using reference TRBV3-1 and TRBJ1-2 for the parts outside the CDR3, the full variable domain is DTAVSQTPKYLVTQMGNDKSIKCEQNLGHDTMYWYKQDSKKFLKIMFSYNNKELIINETVPNRFSPKSPDKAHLNLHINSLELGDSAVYFCASSQDLTGRYGYTFGSGTRLTVV.